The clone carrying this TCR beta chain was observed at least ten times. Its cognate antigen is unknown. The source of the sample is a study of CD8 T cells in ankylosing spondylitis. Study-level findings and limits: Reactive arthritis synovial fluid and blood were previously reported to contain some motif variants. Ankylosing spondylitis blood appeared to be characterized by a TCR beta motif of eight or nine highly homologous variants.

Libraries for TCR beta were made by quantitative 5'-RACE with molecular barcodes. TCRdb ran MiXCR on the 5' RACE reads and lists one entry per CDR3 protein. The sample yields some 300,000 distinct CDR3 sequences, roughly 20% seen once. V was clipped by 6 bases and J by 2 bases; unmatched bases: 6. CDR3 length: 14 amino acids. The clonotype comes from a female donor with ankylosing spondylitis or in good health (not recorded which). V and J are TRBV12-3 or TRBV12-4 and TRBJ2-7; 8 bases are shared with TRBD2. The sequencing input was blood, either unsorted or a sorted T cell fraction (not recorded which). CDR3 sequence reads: CASSLSGGPYEQYF. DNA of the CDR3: TGTGCCAGCAGCTTATCGGGAGGGCCCTACGAGCAGTACTTC.